Given below is one TCR beta chain in context. Germline-derived CDR1 and CDR2 are SGHRS and YFSETQ. CDR3 length: 14 residues. Trimming pared 1 base from V and 5 bases from J, leaving 12 bases between. This sample stems from a study of blood T cell repertoires in COVID-19. The wider study: From T cells, B-cell-depleted T cells, or PBMCs came the material, which was cDNA or gDNA.

As processed by the authors: Quantification of nucleated cells was approximated via reference gene primer amplification. The assay was immunoSEQ multiplex PCR, and TCRdb's table has in-frame clones only and misses some. V, J and clone size are taken as reported in that table, and D and trimming were inferred from the DNA itself. The sample contains 120,000 to 150,000 clones, 84% of which appear only once. Residents of over 20 US areas, aged roughly 18 to 89 years, made up the participants. The study assigned cohorts using participant-reported clinical history. The sequenced material came from PBMCs or T cells enriched from blood (not recorded which). The receptor was isolated from a woman in her 50s with acute COVID-19. The chain recombines TRBV5-1 with TRBJ1-1, with D possibly TRBD1 on 6 matching bases. The DNA of the CDR3 is TGCGCCAGCAGCTTGACAGGGCGGAGGACTGAAGCTTTCTTT. It encodes CASSLTGRRTEAFF.